This T cell receptor beta chain was retrieved from a study of blood T cell repertoires in COVID-19 (dated by TCRdb to about 2020). General notes on the study: The collaborator samples originated in the United States, Italy and Spain and spanned the acute and convalescent phases of COVID-19. A de-identified subject ID, COVID-19 status, age in years and sex were almost always included in the sample metadata. Samples were obtained from the ongoing ImmuneRACE study (first 160 participants) and from 1,254 subjects provided by 6 global collaborators. The prospective study material was composed of cDNA or gDNA derived from T cells, B-cell-depleted T cells, or PBMCs. HLA class I and class II types, where available, came from metadata supplied by the sample provider rather than from assay-based typing. The repertoires were released in a freely available public database intended as a resource for research on the immune response to SARS-CoV-2. Subjects who had been exposed to COVID-19, were actively infected with it, or had recovered from it provided the deeply sampled blood TCRbeta repertoires that made up the dataset. Study-level results and caveats: The amount of clinical and demographic metadata varied by source and participant and was provided uncurated.

Looking up the germline V gene (reference sequence) yields CDR1 SGHNT and CDR2 YYREEE. Including cysteine and phenylalanine, the CDR3 has 12 amino acids. Only the CDR3 region is kept as DNA, spanning 36 bases read in frame from base 1. V has 3 bases trimmed and J has 5 bases trimmed; junction bases matching no gene number 0. This clone has just a few counts. Its antigen is unknown. Base qualities were left out, and no much larger clone turns up one base away. TCRbeta CDR3 regions were amplified from genomic DNA by means of the immunoSEQ Assay, a bias-controlled multiplex PCR. As for the authors' bioinformatics: Nucleated cell counts per sample were estimated from amplification of reference gene primers within the assay. To quantify the absolute abundance of each unique TCRbeta CDR3 rearrangement, sequence reads were collapsed and filtered. For each sample, productive Simpson clonality was calculated as the square root of Simpson's diversity index over productive rearrangements. TCRdb limited this immuneACCESS table to in-frame rearrangements with V and J called. A share of clones is missing; checked studies link under half to unresolved V genes, and the rest is unexplained. D and trimming were read from the DNA, whereas the V and J calls and clone size are those reported in that table. This sample has approximately 350,000 clones in its table, and around 92% of those were observed once. The ten most abundant clones make up 1% to 1.5% of the sample.

Each collaborating institution followed its own protocols to collect whole blood in K2EDTA tubes. For TCRbeta analysis, collaborator samples were shipped as frozen whole blood, as isolated PBMCs, or as DNA extracted from either sample type. Sequenced sample: peripheral blood. The chain is encoded by TRBV5-4 joined to TRBJ2-7; 9 junctional bases match TRBD1. The sequence derives from a man aged 40-50 years with acute or convalescent COVID-19. Here is the DNA: TGTGCCAGCAGCTGGACAGGGGACGAGCAGTACTTC. This is translated as CASSWTGDEQYF.